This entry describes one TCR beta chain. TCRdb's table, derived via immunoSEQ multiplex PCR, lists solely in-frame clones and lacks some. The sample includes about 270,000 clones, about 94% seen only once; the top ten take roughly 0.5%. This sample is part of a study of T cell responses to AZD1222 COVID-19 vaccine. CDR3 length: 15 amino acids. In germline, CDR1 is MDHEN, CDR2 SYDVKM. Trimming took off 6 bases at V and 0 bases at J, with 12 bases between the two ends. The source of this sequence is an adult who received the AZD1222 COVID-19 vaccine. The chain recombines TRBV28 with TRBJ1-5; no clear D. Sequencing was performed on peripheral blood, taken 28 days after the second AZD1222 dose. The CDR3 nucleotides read TGTGCCAGCAGAACGCACCTCTATAGCAATCAGCCCCAGCATTTT. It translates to CASRTHLYSNQPQHF.